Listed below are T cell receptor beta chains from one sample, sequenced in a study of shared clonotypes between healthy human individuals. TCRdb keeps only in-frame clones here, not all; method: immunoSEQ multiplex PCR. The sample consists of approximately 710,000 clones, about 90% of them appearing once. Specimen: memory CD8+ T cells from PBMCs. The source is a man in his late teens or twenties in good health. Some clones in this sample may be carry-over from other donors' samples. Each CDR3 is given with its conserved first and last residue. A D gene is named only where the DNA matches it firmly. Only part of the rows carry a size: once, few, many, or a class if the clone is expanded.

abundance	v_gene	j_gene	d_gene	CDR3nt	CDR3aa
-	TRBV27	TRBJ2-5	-	TGTGCCAGCAGTTTATTGAAGGTCGCTGGTGTACAAGAGACCCAGTACTTC	CASSLLKVAGVQETQYF
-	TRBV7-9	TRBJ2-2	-	TGTGCCAGCAGCCGAGGAAACACCGGGGAGCTGTTTTTT	CASSRGNTGELFF
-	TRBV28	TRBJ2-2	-	TGTGCCAGCAGTTTAGGGACGGACCCGATCGGGGAGCTGTTTTTT	CASSLGTDPIGELFF
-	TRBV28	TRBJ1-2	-	TGTGCCAGCAGTTTGCCCAGAGATGCTAACTATGGCTACACCTTC	CASSLPRDANYGYTF
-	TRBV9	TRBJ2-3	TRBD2	TGTGCCAGCAGCGTAGTCGGGAGGGCGAGAGATACGCAGTATTTT	CASSVVGRARDTQYF
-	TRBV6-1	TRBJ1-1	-	TGTGCCAGCCCCGGACAGATTGAAGCTTTCTTT	CASPGQIEAFF
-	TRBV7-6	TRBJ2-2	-	TGTGCCAGCAGCTTTGATACTACGAACACCGGGGAGCTGTTTTTT	CASSFDTTNTGELFF
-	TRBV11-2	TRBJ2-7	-	TGTGCCAGCAGCTCAGCCCACGAGCAGTACTTC	CASSSAHEQYF
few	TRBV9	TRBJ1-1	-	TGTGCCAGCAGCGTAGATAGAGGGTTCCCTGAGGCTTTCTTT	CASSVDRGFPEAFF
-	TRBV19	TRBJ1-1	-	TGTGCCAGTAGTATAGGACAGCGAATGAACACTGAAGCTTTCTTT	CASSIGQRMNTEAFF
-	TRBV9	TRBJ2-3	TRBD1	TGTGCCAGCAGCCCGGACAGGGTAGAGGATACGCAGTATTTT	CASSPDRVEDTQYF
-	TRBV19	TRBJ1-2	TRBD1	TGTGCCAGTAGTATGGATCCGGGACAGGCATATGGCTACACCTTC	CASSMDPGQAYGYTF
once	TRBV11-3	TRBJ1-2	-	TGTGCCAGCAGCTTACAGGGTGGGGTTAACTATGGCTACACCTTC	CASSLQGGVNYGYTF
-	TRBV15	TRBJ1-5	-	TGTGCCACCAGCCCAGTGGCGAATCAGCCCCAGCATTTT	CATSPVANQPQHF
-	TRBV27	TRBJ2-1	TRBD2	TGTGCCAGCAGTCTACTAGCGGGAGACTACAATGAGCAGTTCTTC	CASSLLAGDYNEQFF
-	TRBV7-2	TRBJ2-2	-	TGTGCCAGCAGCTTCCTTAGGGGAACCGGGGAGCTGTTTTTT	CASSFLRGTGELFF
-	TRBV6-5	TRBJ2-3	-	TGTGCCAGCAGTTACTCATTCGCTAGCACAGATACGCAGTATTTT	CASSYSFASTDTQYF
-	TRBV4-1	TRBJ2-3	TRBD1	TGCGCCAGCAGCCCGCAGGGGGACCTTTTGGATACGCAGTATTTT	CASSPQGDLLDTQYF
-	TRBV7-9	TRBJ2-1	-	TGTGCCAGCAGCTTAGCAAGTCTAGACGTTATTGAGCAGTTCTTC	CASSLASLDVIEQFF
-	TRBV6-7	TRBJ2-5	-	TGTGCCAGCAGTTGGGGGACAAAGCAAGAGACCCAGTACTTC	CASSWGTKQETQYF
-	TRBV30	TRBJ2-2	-	TGTGCCTGGAGCCACTTCCTTTTAAACACCGGGGAGCTGTTTTTT	CAWSHFLLNTGELFF
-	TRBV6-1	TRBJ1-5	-	TGTGCCAGCAGTGAATACAGGGCTATCGGTCAGCCCCAGCATTTT	CASSEYRAIGQPQHF
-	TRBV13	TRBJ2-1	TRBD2	TGTGCCAGCAGCCGTGGACTAGCGGAGGTTTCTACTTCCTACAATGAGCAGTTCTTC	CASSRGLAEVSTSYNEQFF
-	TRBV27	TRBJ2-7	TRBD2	TGTGCCAGCTCCGGACTAGCGGGATCCGCGGGGGAGCAGTACTTC	CASSGLAGSAGEQYF
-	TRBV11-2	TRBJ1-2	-	TGTGCCAGCAGCTTCGGCCCAGGACCCTATGGCTACACCTTC	CASSFGPGPYGYTF
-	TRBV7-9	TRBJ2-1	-	TGTGCCACGCACTATAGCTCCTACAATGAGCAGTTCTTC	CATHYSSYNEQFF